The T cell receptor beta chain described here comes from a study of shared clonotypes between healthy human individuals. Across the study: Aged 18 to 49, the donors were two women and three men. Per donor, CD8 memory used one plate, CD8 naive used two, CD4 memory used three and CD4 naive used three.

The assay was carried out at the deep level. Data came from immunoSEQ multiplex PCR; TCRdb stores just in-frame clones and leaves some out. This sample yields over 850,000 clones, of which 70% to 80% are seen a single time; around 0.61% belongs to the top ten. With 4 bases removed from V and 0 bases from J, the gap between germline ends came to 10 bases. This CDR3 has 15 residues. The germline V gene encodes CDR1 MNHNS and CDR2 SASEGT. What was sequenced was memory CD4+ T cells from PBMCs. The subset was: CD45RA-negative fraction. The sequence was obtained from a young man in good health. Some clones in this sample may be carry-over from other donors' samples. This rearrangement joins TRBV6-1 to TRBJ2-4; D unresolved. The CDR3 is CASSGNDLAKNIQYF. CDR3 bases: TGTGCCAGCAGTGGCAACGACCTAGCCAAAAACATTCAGTACTTC.